Shown below are 11 T cell receptor beta chains from a single sample sequenced in a study of blood T cell repertoires in COVID-19. Assay used: immunoSEQ multiplex PCR; TCRdb lists only in-frame clones, some missing. Of 300,000 to 350,000 clones detected, about nine tenths appear once; the ten largest clones hold approximately 9.3%. Material for sequencing was peripheral blood. The receptor source for this set is a man between 25 and 39 years old with COVID-19, enrolled during active disease.

The chain carries TRBV7-2 and TRBJ1-4; D is perhaps TRBD1 (6 bases). The CDR3 runs 15 residues. Germline lookup yields CDR1 SGHTA and CDR2 FQGNSA. Between the trimmed V and J ends, which lost 3 bases and 0 bases, there was a span of 8 bases. The CDR3 here is CASSFHRATNEKLFF. The CDR3 bases are TGTGCCAGCAGCTTCCACAGGGCAACTAATGAAAAACTGTTTTTT.

The chain has TRBV5-1 and TRBJ2-2; D is possibly TRBD2 (6 bases). The V end was cut by 2 bases, the J end by 3 bases, with 14 bases between. The CDR3 runs to 16 residues. Germline CDR1 reads SGHRS; CDR2 reads YFSETQ. The CDR3 sequence: CASSLLVTRDTGELFF. The CDR3 DNA reads as TGCGCCAGCAGCTTACTGGTGACTAGAGACACCGGGGAGCTGTTTTTT.

The chain uses TRBV5-6 and TRBJ1-4; D uncertain. This CDR3 spans 14 amino acids. V shed 0 bases and J shed 7 bases, with 10 bases lying between them. CDR1 SGHDT and CDR2 YYEEEE come from the germline V gene. The DNA of the CDR3 is TGTGCCAGCAGCTTGGGGGCGCAGCCTGAAAAACTGTTTTTT. It translates to CASSLGAQPEKLFF. Variable domain in full (rest from reference TRBV5-6 and TRBJ1-4): DAGVTQSPTHLIKTRGQQVTLRCSPKSGHDTVSWYQQALGQGPQFIFQYYEEEERQRGNFPDRFSGHQFPNYSSELNVNALLLGDSALYLCASSLGAQPEKLFFGSGTQLSVL.

The table lists this clone with a count of one. The chain is built from TRBV7-2 and TRBJ2-7, with 9 positions matching TRBD2. Trimming removed 8 bases from V and 3 bases from J; junction bases left unmatched: 11. Germline V CDR1 and CDR2: SGHTA, FQGNSA. CDR3 length equals 15 residues. The CDR3 protein is CASRRVAGENYEQYF. The CDR3 DNA reads as TGTGCCAGCCGGCGGGTAGCGGGGGAAAACTACGAGCAGTACTTC.

This chain joins TRBV2 and TRBJ2-4; D is ambiguous. Germline CDR1 SNHLY, CDR2 FYNNEI. The CDR3 covers 11 residues. The V gene lost 8 bases and the J gene lost 9 bases, with 11 bases spanning the gap. The CDR3 protein is CASRGAGIQYF. CDR3 nucleotides: TGTGCCAGCCGAGGAGCCGGCATTCAGTACTTC. The complete variable domain, with remaining parts taken from reference TRBV2 and TRBJ2-4, reads EPEVTQTPSHQVTQMGQEVILRCVPISNHLYFYWYRQILGQKVEFLVSFYNNEISEKSEIFDDQFSVERPDGSNFTLKIRSTKLEDSAMYFCASRGAGIQYFGAGTRLSVL.

The chain recombines TRBV7-3 with TRBJ2-1, with D perhaps matching TRBD2 (5 bases). Per germline, CDR1 SGHTA and CDR2 FQGTGA. Trimming shortened V by 5 bases and J by 5 bases, and 16 bases separated the two germline ends. This CDR3 spans 15 amino acids. CDR3 nucleotide sequence: TGTGCCAGCAGCAAAGTGGGAGTTGAGAACAATGAGCAGTTCTTC. It encodes CASSKVGVENNEQFF. The entire variable domain, with the rest obtained from reference TRBV7-3 and TRBJ2-1, is as follows: GAGVSQTPSNKVTEKGKYVELRCDPISGHTALYWYRQSLGQGPEFLIYFQGTGAADDSGLPNDRFFAVRPEGSVSTLKIQRTERGDSAVYLCASSKVGVENNEQFFGPGTRLTVL.

This chain connects TRBV27 to TRBJ2-7; 13 bases fit TRBD2. V shed 6 bases, J shed 3 bases, and the junction held 5 bases outside the gene matches. Germline V gene data show CDR1 as MNHEY and CDR2 as SMNVEV (reference sequence). This CDR3 has 15 residues. The chain's CDR3 is CASSAGLAGSYEQYF. CDR3 bases: TGTGCCAGCAGCGCGGGACTAGCGGGGAGCTACGAGCAGTACTTC.

The gene calls are TRBV28 and TRBJ1-1; 9 nucleotides agree with TRBD1. CDR1 is MDHEN, CDR2 SYDVKM, per germline. The length of the CDR3 is 16 residues. The trim removed 5 bases at V and 7 bases at J, leaving 14 bases unmatched. The CDR3 sequence: CASSTGGNLDRGEAFF. CDR3 DNA sequence: TGTGCCAGCAGTACAGGGGGCAATTTGGATCGGGGTGAAGCTTTCTTT.

The rearrangement joins TRBV5-1 to TRBJ2-7; 9 bases are shared with TRBD2. This CDR3 is 16 amino acids long. V was clipped by 0 bases and J by 6 bases; unmatched bases: 10. Germline CDR1 and CDR2: SGHRS and YFSETQ. CDR3 sequence: CASSLVAGGRSTEQYF. CDR3 DNA sequence: TGCGCCAGCAGCTTGGTCGCGGGGGGGCGATCGACCGAGCAGTACTTC.

The V and J genes are TRBV6-2 or TRBV6-3 and TRBJ1-1; D remains ambiguous. Germline V gene data show CDR1 as MNHEY and CDR2 as SVGEGT. This CDR3 is 13 amino acids long. V lost 6 bases to trimming and J lost 1 base, with 9 bases between them. This CDR3 reads CASSPTENTEAFF. In DNA, the CDR3 is TGTGCCAGCAGCCCTACAGAGAACACTGAAGCTTTCTTT.

This chain links TRBV5-4 with TRBJ2-3; TRBD2 matches 10 bases. Trimming at V came to 4 bases and at J to 6 bases, leaving 14 bases not matched to a gene. The CDR3 is 17 residues long. CDR1 and CDR2 from the germline V gene are SGHNT and YYREEE (reference sequence). CDR3 amino acids: CASSPSSSGRSGDTQYF. DNA of the CDR3: TGTGCCAGCAGCCCCTCAAGTAGCGGGAGGTCGGGTGATACGCAGTATTTT.